What follows are 27 T cell receptor beta chains derived from one specimen sequenced in a study of blood T cell repertoires in COVID-19. Clones were sequenced by immunoSEQ multiplex PCR, and TCRdb holds only the in-frame ones, with some missing. There are 200,000 or so clones in the sample; approximately 90% occur only once, and roughly 10% lies in the top ten. The sample taken for sequencing was PBMCs or T cells enriched from blood (not recorded which). These receptors came from a young man who had recovered from COVID-19.

The CDR3 DNA reads TGCGCCAGCAGCTTTGGGGAGGGGGGTTCCTACGAGCAGTACTTC. It is translated as CASSFGEGGSYEQYF. This chain connects TRBV5-1 to TRBJ2-7; a possible D gene is TRBD2 (7 bases). Germline CDR1 is SGHRS and CDR2 is YFSETQ. V was pared by 2 bases and J by 1 base, with 13 bases between. CDR3 length equals 15 residues.

The V gene is TRBV6-5, the J gene TRBJ1-5, with 10 bases identical to TRBD1. In germline, CDR1 is MNHEY, CDR2 SVGAGI. The CDR3 extends over 15 amino acids. The ends lost 4 bases at V and 6 bases at J; junction bases unmatched: 6. The CDR3 spells CASSSTGTGVQPQHF. CDR3 DNA: TGTGCCAGCAGTTCGACCGGGACAGGGGTTCAGCCCCAGCATTTT.

The chain couples TRBV11-1 to TRBJ2-6; weak D call: TRBD1 (5 bases). Per the germline V gene, CDR1 is SGHAT and CDR2 is FQDESV (reference sequence). V lost 10 bases, J lost 2 bases, and 15 bases lay in between. This CDR3 has 15 amino acids. In DNA form, the CDR3 reads TGTGCCACCAGGGTTTCGGCGGCTGGGGCCAACGTCCTGACTTTC. This encodes CATRVSAAGANVLTF.

The rearrangement joins TRBV18 to TRBJ2-7, with 9 bases lining up with TRBD2. CDR1 is KGHSH and CDR2 is LQKENI in the germline V gene. The CDR3 runs to 14 residues. The V gene end was trimmed by 5 bases and the J gene end by 5 bases; junction bases not matched to a gene: 7. The CDR3 here is CASSALAGSNEQYF. DNA of the CDR3: TGTGCCAGCTCAGCTCTAGCGGGATCGAACGAGCAGTACTTC.

V usage is TRBV7-3 and J usage is TRBJ2-2, with a tentative D call TRBD1 (5 bases). The V end was cut by 3 bases, the J end by 4 bases, with 15 bases between. Germline V gene lookup returns CDR1 SGHTA and CDR2 FQGTGA. The CDR3 has 16 residues. For the CDR3, the DNA is TGTGCCAGCAGCTTTCAAGGGGCCCTGAGCACCGGGGAGCTGTTTTTT. The encoded protein is CASSFQGALSTGELFF. The full variable domain, completed using reference TRBV7-3 and TRBJ2-2, is GAGVSQTPSNKVTEKGKYVELRCDPISGHTALYWYRQSLGQGPEFLIYFQGTGAADDSGLPNDRFFAVRPEGSVSTLKIQRTERGDSAVYLCASSFQGALSTGELFFGEGSRLTVL.

The rearrangement uses TRBV7-9 and TRBJ1-6; tentatively, D is TRBD1 (5 bases). The germline CDR1 and CDR2 sequences are SEHNR and FQNEAQ (reference sequence). The length of the CDR3 is 14 residues. Trimming shortened V by 1 base and J by 7 bases, and 8 bases separated the two germline ends. Here the CDR3 reads CASSLGTLNSPLHF. CDR3 nucleotide sequence: TGTGCCAGCAGCTTAGGGACACTCAATTCACCCCTCCACTTT.

The V gene is TRBV5-5, the J gene TRBJ1-6, with TRBD1 matching over 7 bases. Germline loops: CDR1 SGHKS, CDR2 YYEKEE (reference sequence). The CDR3 covers 15 residues. The junction had 6 bases not matched to a gene; V was cut back by 0 bases and J by 9 bases. The CDR3 DNA follows: TGTGCCAGCAGCTTGGCGACAGGGATTACTTCACCCCTCCACTTT. Translated: CASSLATGITSPLHF.

This chain links TRBV27 with TRBJ2-1; TRBD1 matches at 7 bases. Germline-derived CDR1 and CDR2 are MNHEY and SMNVEV (reference sequence). The CDR3 extends over 13 amino acids. The V and J ends lost 5 bases and 9 bases, in that order; junction bases with no gene match: 7. CDR3 in amino acids: CASSGTGVSEQFF. The CDR3 bases are TGTGCCAGCAGTGGTACAGGGGTCAGTGAGCAGTTCTTC.

In its sample, this clone was seen once. This sequence joins TRBV6-4 and TRBJ2-1; D perhaps matches TRBD1 (6 bases). The ends were cut back, 3 bases at V and 4 bases at J, with 13 bases in the middle. There are 15 residues in the CDR3. Germline CDR1 MRHNA, CDR2 SNTAGT. The CDR3 region has the DNA TGTGCCAGCAGTGAGTCTGGACAGACGTACAATGAGCAGTTCTTC. It encodes CASSESGQTYNEQFF.

This rearrangement joins TRBV7-2 to TRBJ1-5; the D gene is possibly TRBD1 (5 bases). CDR1 is SGHTA and CDR2 is FQGNSA in the germline V gene. V was clipped by 6 bases and J by 7 bases, with 10 bases between them. The CDR3 runs 12 residues. The CDR3 reads CASRRGVQPQHF. The DNA of the CDR3 is TGTGCCAGCAGGCGGGGGGTGCAGCCCCAGCATTTT. Drawing the rest from reference TRBV7-2 and TRBJ1-5, the complete variable domain is GAGVSQSPSNKVTEKGKDVELRCDPISGHTALYWYRQSLGQGLEFLIYFQGNSAPDKSGLPSDRFSAERTGGSVSTLTIQRTQQEDSAVYLCASRRGVQPQHFGDGTRLSIL.

The chain combines TRBV18 with TRBJ2-1; 7 nucleotides line up with TRBD1. Germline V lookup: CDR1 KGHSH, CDR2 LQKENI. The CDR3 totals 14 residues. V lost 3 bases, J lost 4 bases, and 3 bases stayed unmatched. The CDR3 nucleotides read TGTGCCAGCTCACCCTGGGACAGTTACAATGAGCAGTTCTTC. It yields the protein CASSPWDSYNEQFF.

The chain uses TRBV6-5 and TRBJ1-1; possible D gene TRBD1, 5 bases. The CDR3 is made up of 12 amino acids. Trimming took off 6 bases at V and 10 bases at J, with 15 bases between the two ends. Germline CDR1 is MNHEY and CDR2 is SVGAGI. CDR3: CASRRDSGRAFF. The DNA for the CDR3 is TGTGCCAGCAGGAGGGACTCCGGTCGAGCTTTCTTT.

CDR3 sequence (DNA): TGTGCCAGCAGTCTCAAGGACATCTTCACTGAAAAACTGTTTTTT. It specifies CASSLKDIFTEKLFF. The genes are TRBV28 and TRBJ1-4; D is possibly TRBD1 (5 bases). Trimming left V 5 bases short and J 7 bases short, with 17 bases between. CDR3 length: 15 residues. Germline-derived CDR1 and CDR2 are MDHEN and SYDVKM.

This chain uses TRBV19 with TRBJ2-2; 12 bases fit TRBD2. The V and J ends lost 4 bases and 4 bases, in that order; junction bases with no gene match: 7. CDR3 length equals 17 residues. The germline V gene has CDR1 LNHDA and CDR2 SQIVND (reference sequence). The CDR3 DNA reads TGTGCCAGTAGTACCCGATCGGGACTAGCGGGCACCGGGGAGCTGTTTTTT. Its protein product is CASSTRSGLAGTGELFF. The full variable domain, completed using reference TRBV19 and TRBJ2-2, is DGGITQSPKYLFRKEGQNVTLSCEQNLNHDAMYWYRQDPGQGLRLIYYSQIVNDFQKGDIAEGYSVSREKKESFPLTVTSAQKNPTAFYLCASSTRSGLAGTGELFFGEGSRLTVL.

In regard to this clone: The sample holds other DNA sequences that translate to the same CDR3. The gene calls are TRBV9 and TRBJ1-3; TRBD1 might be the D (6 bases). The CDR3 is made up of 16 amino acids. The V gene's germline CDR1 is SGDLS and CDR2 YYNGEE. The V end was cut by 0 bases, the J end by 3 bases, with 13 bases between. The CDR3 sequence: CASSVGQGSLGNTIYF. CDR3 in DNA: TGTGCCAGCAGCGTAGGGCAGGGGTCCCTTGGAAACACCATATATTTT.

The chain combines TRBV5-5 with TRBJ1-5, with TRBD1 identical over 9 bases. CDR1 is SGHKS, CDR2 YYEKEE, per germline (reference sequence). The ends lost 6 bases at V and 4 bases at J; junction bases unmatched: 8. This CDR3 spans 15 amino acids. CDR3 nucleotide sequence: TGTGCCAGCACCATAGGGACAGGGCTAAATCAGCCCCAGCATTTT. Translating gives CASTIGTGLNQPQHF.

This chain uses TRBV3-1 (or the pseudogene TRBV3-2) with TRBJ2-1; perhaps TRBD2 as D (6 bases). This CDR3 contains 14 residues. Trimming cost V 4 bases and J 4 bases, with 11 bases left between them. Germline loops: CDR1 LGHDT, CDR2 YNNKEL (reference sequence). CDR3 residues: CASSRGLAYNEQFF. CDR3 coding DNA: TGTGCCAGCAGCCGTGGCCTAGCGTACAATGAGCAGTTCTTC.

This chain uses TRBV15 with TRBJ2-5; TRBD2 agrees at 8 bases. This CDR3 is 15 amino acids long. Germline CDR1 is LNHNV and CDR2 is YYDKDF (reference sequence). V lost 0 bases and J lost 1; bases outside the gene matches: 1. The CDR3 reads CATSRDRGGQETQYF. CDR3 nucleotide sequence: TGTGCCACCAGCAGAGACCGGGGGGGCCAAGAGACCCAGTACTTC.

The CDR3 sequence is CASRGTFGQPQHF. CDR3 nucleotide sequence: TGTGCCAGCAGGGGGACTTTCGGTCAGCCCCAGCATTTT. This chain links TRBV12-3 or TRBV12-4 with TRBJ1-5, with D possibly TRBD1 on 5 matching bases. CDR3 length: 13 residues. V was pared by 6 bases and J by 6 bases, with 12 bases between.

The V gene is TRBV29-1, the J gene TRBJ1-2; D might be TRBD1 (6 bases). CDR1 is SQVTM, CDR2 ANQGSEA, per germline. This CDR3 region has 14 residues. The V end lost 7 bases, the J end lost 3 bases, and 18 bases lay between the germline ends. The CDR3 coding sequence is TGCAGCGGCCCGCGGGGGGCGCGGGACTATGGCTACACCTTC. This sequence encodes CSGPRGARDYGYTF.

V and J are TRBV7-2 and TRBJ2-7; the match to TRBD2 covers 8 bases. After removal of 5 bases from V and 2 bases from J, the junction contained 11 bases not matched to a gene. Germline lookup yields CDR1 SGHTA and CDR2 FQGNSA. This CDR3 region has 16 residues. CDR3 DNA sequence: TGTGCCAGCAGCCCAAAAGCGGGAGTTCTGACCTACGAGCAGTACTTC. Translation: CASSPKAGVLTYEQYF.

The gene calls are TRBV2 and TRBJ2-3, with 8 bases matching TRBD2. In germline, CDR1 is SNHLY, CDR2 FYNNEI. Trimming at V came to 2 bases and at J to 6 bases, leaving 16 bases not matched to a gene. This CDR3 spans 18 amino acids. The CDR3 DNA follows: TGTGCCAGCAGTGAAACCCCGCGGACTAGCCAGAAGGGGGATACGCAGTATTTT. Residues: CASSETPRTSQKGDTQYF.

CDR3 bases: TGTGCCAGCAGCCCGGGACAGAACACTGAAGCTTTCTTT. Translation: CASSPGQNTEAFF. V gene TRBV7-3 combines with J gene TRBJ1-1; tentative D call: TRBD1 (6 bases). V was cut by 5 bases and J by 1 base, with 8 bases left in between. CDR3 length: 13 residues. Germline CDR1 reads SGHTA; CDR2 reads FQGTGA.

The chain couples TRBV5-1 to TRBJ2-2, with a weak D call TRBD1 (6 bases). Trimming shortened V by 5 bases and J by 3 bases, and 14 bases separated the two germline ends. Germline CDR1 SGHRS, CDR2 YFSETQ. This CDR3 comprises 15 residues. The CDR3 sequence: CASRVGTGYTGELFF. CDR3 coding DNA: TGCGCCAGCAGGGTCGGAACAGGGTACACCGGGGAGCTGTTTTTT. The full variable domain, rest sourced from reference TRBV5-1 and TRBJ2-2, is KAGVTQTPRYLIKTRGQQVTLSCSPISGHRSVSWYQQTPGQGLQFLFEYFSETQRNKGNFPGRFSGRQFSNSRSEMNVSTLELGDSALYLCASRVGTGYTGELFFGEGSRLTVL.

This sequence joins TRBV7-9 and TRBJ2-2, with 10 nucleotides matching TRBD2. J lost 3 bases, V lost 6 bases, and 13 bases had no gene match. The CDR3 is 18 residues long. CDR1 and CDR2 (germline): SEHNR, FQNEAQ (reference sequence). The CDR3 DNA sequence: TGTGCCAGCAGTCAGAGCGGGAGGGAAGGGGTCGACACCGGGGAGCTGTTTTTT. Translating gives CASSQSGREGVDTGELFF.

J is TRBJ2-3 and V is TRBV11-2, with 7 bases lining up with TRBD2. The CDR3 has 15 amino acids. CDR1 is SGHAT and CDR2 is FQNNGV in the germline V gene. V was pared by 4 bases and J by 6 bases, with 10 bases of the junction left unmatched. For the CDR3, the DNA is TGTGCCAGCAGCTGGGCCTGGGGGGGGGATGATACGCAGTATTTT. This translates into CASSWAWGGDDTQYF.

V usage is TRBV7-2 and J usage is TRBJ2-1, with D maybe TRBD2 (6 bases). CDR3 length: 16 amino acids. V lost 1 base and J lost 3, with 13 bases in between. Germline CDR1 reads SGHTA; CDR2 reads FQGNSA. Written as DNA, the CDR3 is TGTGCCAGCAGCTTAGGGGGGGTCAGCCACTACAATGAGCAGTTCTTC. Protein: CASSLGGVSHYNEQFF.